These 9 T cell receptor beta chains were sequenced from one sample in a study of healthy donors' naive CD4 and CD8 T cells. Each TCR library used 450 to 600 ng of total RNA and a linear amplification protocol. Using its own MiXCR run on the reads, TCRdb lists one record per CDR3 protein. The data show approximately 180,000 distinct CDR3 sequences, under 85% seen once. Specimen: naive CD4+ and CD8+ T cells sorted from blood, pooled from several donors. These receptors were collected from a pool of human donors in good health; the sample pools cells from several healthy donors.

CDR3 sequence reads: CSVEDPHSGGEQDEQFF. The CDR3 coding sequence is TGCAGCGTTGAAGATCCTCATAGCGGGGGCGAGCAGGATGAGCAGTTCTTC. This rearrangement joins TRBV29-1 to TRBJ2-1; 9 bases are shared with TRBD2. The CDR3 length is 17 residues. V trimming: 0 bases; J trimming: 8 bases; junction bases outside the gene matches: 14. Per germline, CDR1 SQVTM and CDR2 ANQGSEA.

This clonotype has only a few counts. The chain uses TRBV6-5 and TRBJ2-7; 11 nucleotides line up with TRBD2. Germline V gene sequence: CDR1 MNHEY, CDR2 SVGAGI. The trim removed 6 bases at V and 6 bases at J, leaving 10 bases unmatched. The CDR3 totals 15 residues. CDR3 nucleotide sequence: TGTGCCAGCAGACCCGGGGTAGCGGGAGGGGGCGAGCAGTACTTC. Translated: CASRPGVAGGGEQYF.

The chain links TRBV29-1 to TRBJ2-5; D possibly matches TRBD1 or TRBD2 (5 bases each). The length of the CDR3 is 14 residues. The germline V gene has CDR1 SQVTM and CDR2 ANQGSEA. Trimming took off 7 bases at V and 5 bases at J, with 20 bases between the two ends. CDR3 protein: CSASWGMRGETQYF. CDR3 nucleotides: TGCAGCGCCAGCTGGGGTATGAGGGGTGAGACCCAGTACTTC.

This chain connects TRBV20-1 to TRBJ2-1; TRBD2 agrees at 10 bases. Germline V gene lookup returns CDR1 DFQATT and CDR2 SNEGSKA (reference sequence). The CDR3 sequence is 15 residues long. With 1 base clipped from V and 6 bases from J, the junction kept 6 bases outside the gene matches. The CDR3 sequence is CSARGTSGDVNEQFF. The CDR3 DNA reads as TGCAGTGCTAGAGGGACTAGCGGAGATGTCAATGAGCAGTTCTTC.

The V and J genes are TRBV27 and TRBJ2-7, with D maybe TRBD2 (6 bases). The germline CDR1 and CDR2 sequences are MNHEY and SMNVEV (reference sequence). CDR3 length: 12 residues. With 6 bases removed from V and 5 bases from J, the gap between germline ends came to 11 bases. CDR3 amino acids: CASRPTSNEQYF. In DNA form, the CDR3 reads TGTGCCAGCAGGCCGACTAGTAACGAGCAGTACTTC.

The chain carries TRBV29-1 and TRBJ1-5; no firm D call. V shed 7 bases and J shed 2 bases, with 21 bases lying between them. Germline CDR1 and CDR2: SQVTM and ANQGSEA. This CDR3 spans 16 amino acids. The CDR3 DNA reads TGCAGCGCCACTCACCCCGGGAGGGCCTGCAATCAGCCCCAGCATTTT. Encoded protein: CSATHPGRACNQPQHF. The entire variable domain, with the rest obtained from reference TRBV29-1 and TRBJ1-5, is as follows: SAVISQKPSRDICQRGTSLTIQCQVDSQVTMMFWYRQQPGQSLTLIATANQGSEATYESGFVIDKFPISRPNLTFSTLTVSNMSPEDSSIYLCSATHPGRACNQPQHFGDGTRLSIL.

The chain has TRBV5-1 and TRBJ2-4; D is possibly TRBD2 (5 bases). Trimming removed 3 bases at V and 8 bases at J, with 12 bases between. CDR3 length: 13 residues. CDR1 is SGHRS and CDR2 is YFSETQ in the germline V gene. The CDR3 is CASSSTGVDIQYF. CDR3 nucleotides: TGCGCCAGCAGCTCGACCGGGGTGGACATTCAGTACTTC.

J is TRBJ2-1 and V is TRBV15; 13 nucleotides align to TRBD2. Germline values: CDR1 LNHNV, CDR2 YYDKDF (reference sequence). This CDR3 spans 13 amino acids. V trimming: 8 bases; J trimming: 8 bases; junction bases outside the gene matches: 3. For the CDR3, the DNA is TGTGCCACCGGACTAGCGGGAGTCTATGAGCAGTTCTTC. Residues: CATGLAGVYEQFF.

This clonotype was counted only a few times. J is TRBJ2-1 and V is TRBV19; perhaps TRBD1 as D (6 bases). The germline V gene encodes CDR1 LNHDA and CDR2 SQIVND (reference sequence). This CDR3 comprises 13 residues. The V gene lost 7 bases and the J gene lost 4 bases, with 11 bases spanning the gap. CDR3 in DNA: TGTGCCAGTACACTGACAGGATACAATGAGCAGTTCTTC. Translating it yields CASTLTGYNEQFF.